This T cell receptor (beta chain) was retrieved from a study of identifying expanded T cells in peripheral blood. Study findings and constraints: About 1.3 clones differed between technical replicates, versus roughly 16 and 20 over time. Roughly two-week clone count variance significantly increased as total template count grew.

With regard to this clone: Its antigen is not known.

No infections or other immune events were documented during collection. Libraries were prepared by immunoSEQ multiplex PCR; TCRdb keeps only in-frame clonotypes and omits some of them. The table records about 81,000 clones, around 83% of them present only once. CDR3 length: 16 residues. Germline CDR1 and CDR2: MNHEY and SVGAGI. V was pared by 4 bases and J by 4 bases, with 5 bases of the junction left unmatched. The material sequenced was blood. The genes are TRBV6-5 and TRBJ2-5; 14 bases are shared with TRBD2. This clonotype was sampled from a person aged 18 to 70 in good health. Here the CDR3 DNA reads TGTGCCAGCAGTTCGGGGACTAGCGGGAGCCGAGAGACCCAGTACTTC. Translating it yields CASSSGTSGSRETQYF.